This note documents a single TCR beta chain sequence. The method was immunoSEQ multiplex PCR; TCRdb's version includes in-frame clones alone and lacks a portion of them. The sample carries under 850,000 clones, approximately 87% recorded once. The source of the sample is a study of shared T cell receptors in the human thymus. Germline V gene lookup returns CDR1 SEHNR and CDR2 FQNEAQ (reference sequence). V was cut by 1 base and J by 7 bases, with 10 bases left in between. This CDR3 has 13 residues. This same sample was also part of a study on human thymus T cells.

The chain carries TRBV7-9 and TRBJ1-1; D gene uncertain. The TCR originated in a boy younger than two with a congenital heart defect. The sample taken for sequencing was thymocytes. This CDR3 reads CASSLGRFGEAFF. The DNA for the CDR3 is TGTGCCAGCAGCTTAGGGAGGTTCGGTGAAGCTTTCTTT.